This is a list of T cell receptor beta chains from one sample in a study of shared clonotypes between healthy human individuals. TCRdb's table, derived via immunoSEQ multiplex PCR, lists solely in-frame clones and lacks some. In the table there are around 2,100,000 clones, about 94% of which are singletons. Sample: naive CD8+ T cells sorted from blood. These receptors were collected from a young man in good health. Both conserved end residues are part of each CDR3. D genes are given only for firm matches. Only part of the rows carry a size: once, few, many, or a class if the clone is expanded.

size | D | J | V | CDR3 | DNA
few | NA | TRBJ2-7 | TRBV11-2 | CASSLGLYEQYF | TGTGCCAGCAGCTTAGGACTCTACGAGCAGTACTTC
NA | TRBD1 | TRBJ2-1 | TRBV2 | CASTGQRTYNEQFF | TGTGCCAGTACGGGACAGAGAACCTACAATGAGCAGTTCTTC
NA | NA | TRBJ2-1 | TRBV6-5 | CPRGASSSYNEQFF | TGTCCCAGGGGTGCTTCAAGCTCCTACAATGAGCAGTTCTTC
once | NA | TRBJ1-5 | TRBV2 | CASSEAGRMHQPQHF | TGTGCCAGCAGTGAAGCGGGACGTATGCATCAGCCCCAGCATTTT
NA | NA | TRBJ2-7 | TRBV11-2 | CASSLGHLYYEQYF | TGTGCCAGCAGCTTGGGACATCTCTACTACGAGCAGTACTTC
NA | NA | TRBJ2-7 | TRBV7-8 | CASSLQGRGYEQYF | TGTGCCAGCAGCTTACAGGGCCGTGGCTACGAGCAGTACTTC
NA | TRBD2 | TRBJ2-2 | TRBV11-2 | CASSPRGLAGLNTGELFF | TGTGCCAGCAGCCCCCGGGGACTAGCGGGACTGAACACCGGGGAGCTGTTTTTT
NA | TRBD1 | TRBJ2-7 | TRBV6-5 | CASSSLRQGTHEQYF | TGTGCCAGCAGTTCTCTAAGACAGGGAACCCACGAGCAGTACTTC
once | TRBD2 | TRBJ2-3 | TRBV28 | CASSFRAGGTDTQYF | TGTGCCAGCAGTTTTAGAGCGGGGGGCACAGATACGCAGTATTTT
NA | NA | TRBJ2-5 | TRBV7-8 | CASSPLEGWETQYF | TGTGCCAGCAGCCCTTTAGAAGGTTGGGAGACCCAGTACTTC
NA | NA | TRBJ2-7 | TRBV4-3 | CASSQERSYEQYF | TGCGCCAGCAGCCAAGAGAGGAGCTACGAGCAGTACTTC
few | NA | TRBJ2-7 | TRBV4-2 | CASSQEGDEQYF | TGTGCCAGCAGCCAAGAAGGGGACGAGCAGTACTTC
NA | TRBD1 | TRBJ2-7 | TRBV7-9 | CASSLVGGDEQYF | TGTGCCAGCAGCTTGGTAGGGGGCGACGAGCAGTACTTC
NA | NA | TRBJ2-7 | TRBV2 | CASSYYRAEQYF | TGTGCCAGCAGCTACTACAGGGCCGAGCAGTACTTC
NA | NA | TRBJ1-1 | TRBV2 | CASSEGHLNTEAFF | TGTGCCAGCAGTGAAGGTCACTTGAACACTGAAGCTTTCTTT
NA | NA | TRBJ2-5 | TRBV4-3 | CASSHDVQETQYF | TGCGCCAGCAGCCACGACGTCCAAGAGACCCAGTACTTC
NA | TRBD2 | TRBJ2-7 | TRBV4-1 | CASSQTVAGSSYEQYF | TGCGCCAGCAGCCAAACGGTAGCGGGGAGCTCCTACGAGCAGTACTTC
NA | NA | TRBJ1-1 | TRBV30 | CAWSVPPTSNTEAFF | TGTGCCTGGAGTGTACCGCCGACTTCGAACACTGAAGCTTTCTTT
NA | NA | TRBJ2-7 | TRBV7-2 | CASSSLGPGYEQYF | TGTGCCAGCAGCTCCTTAGGGCCGGGCTACGAGCAGTACTTC
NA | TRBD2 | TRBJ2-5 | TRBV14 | CASSQAVLSGKETQYF | TGTGCCAGCAGCCAAGCCGTCCTTAGCGGGAAAGAGACCCAGTACTTC
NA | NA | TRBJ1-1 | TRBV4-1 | CASSQDNGFMNTEAFF | TGCGCCAGCAGCCAAGATAATGGCTTCATGAACACTGAAGCTTTCTTT
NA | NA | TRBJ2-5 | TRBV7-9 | CASSLMVDGGMYQETQYF | TGTGCCAGCAGCCTAATGGTCGACGGGGGTATGTACCAAGAGACCCAGTACTTC
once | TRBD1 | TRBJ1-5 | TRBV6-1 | CASSEARGGRSNQPQHF | TGTGCCAGCAGTGAAGCGAGAGGGGGCAGGAGCAATCAGCCCCAGCATTTT
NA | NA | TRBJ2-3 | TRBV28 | CASSLVLAPDTQYF | TGTGCCAGCAGTTTAGTCCTAGCCCCAGATACGCAGTATTTT
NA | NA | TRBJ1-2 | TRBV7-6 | CASSQGPLYGYTF | TGTGCCAGCAGCCAGGGACCCCTCTATGGCTACACCTTC
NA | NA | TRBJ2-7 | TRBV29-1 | CSVEVGLDAPSGASYEQYF | TGCAGCGTTGAAGTCGGGCTAGACGCACCTTCAGGCGCCTCCTACGAGCAGTACTTC
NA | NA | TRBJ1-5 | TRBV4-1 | CASSPEGGDYQPQHF | TGCGCCAGCAGCCCGGAGGGAGGGGATTATCAGCCCCAGCATTTT
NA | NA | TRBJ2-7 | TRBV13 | CASSLEGDLYEQYF | TGTGCCAGCAGCTTAGAAGGAGATCTGTACGAGCAGTACTTC
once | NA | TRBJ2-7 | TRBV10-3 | CAIRGRDYEQYF | TGTGCCATCCGCGGCAGGGACTACGAGCAGTACTTC
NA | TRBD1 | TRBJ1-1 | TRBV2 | CASSDRTGAGEAFF | TGTGCCAGCAGTGACCGGACAGGGGCGGGTGAAGCTTTCTTT
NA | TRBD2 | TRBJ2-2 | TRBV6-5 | CASSLMGLAGELFF | TGTGCCAGCAGTTTAATGGGACTAGCTGGGGAGCTGTTTTTT
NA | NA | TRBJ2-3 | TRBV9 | CASSVEGLDTDTQYF | TGTGCCAGCAGCGTAGAAGGGCTGGACACAGATACGCAGTATTTT
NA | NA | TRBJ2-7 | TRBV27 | CASSPSIYRPGSYEQYF | TGTGCCAGCAGCCCATCAATTTACAGGCCCGGATCCTACGAGCAGTACTTC
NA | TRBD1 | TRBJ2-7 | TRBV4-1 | CASSHSGTGSHEQYF | TGCGCCAGCAGCCATTCCGGGACAGGGAGCCACGAGCAGTACTTC
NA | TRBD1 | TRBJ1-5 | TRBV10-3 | CAISRTGEGQPQHF | TGTGCCATCAGCCGAACAGGGGAAGGTCAGCCCCAGCATTTT
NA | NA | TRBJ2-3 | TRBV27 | CASSSHAGSTDTQYF | TGTGCCAGCAGCTCACACGCGGGGAGCACAGATACGCAGTATTTT
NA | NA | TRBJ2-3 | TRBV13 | CASSRSVGRGGTDTQYF | TGTGCCAGCAGCAGGTCCGTGGGGCGCGGAGGCACAGATACGCAGTATTTT
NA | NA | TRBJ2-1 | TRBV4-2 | CASSQEGPEQFF | TGTGCCAGCAGCCAAGAGGGCCCTGAGCAGTTCTTC
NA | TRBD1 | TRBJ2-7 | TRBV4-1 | CASSQAGQGALDEQYF | TGCGCCAGCAGCCAGGCGGGACAGGGGGCCTTGGACGAGCAGTACTTC
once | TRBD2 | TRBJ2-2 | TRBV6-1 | CASSATSGGAVGELFF | TGTGCCAGCAGTGCTACTAGCGGGGGGGCGGTCGGGGAGCTGTTTTTT
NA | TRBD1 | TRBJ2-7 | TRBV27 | CASSWTGVRTGIYEQYF | TGTGCCAGCAGTTGGACCGGTGTTAGGACAGGGATCTACGAGCAGTACTTC
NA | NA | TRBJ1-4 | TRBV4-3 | CASSQDWTDQREKLFF | TGCGCCAGCAGCCAAGACTGGACAGACCAGCGAGAAAAACTGTTTTTT
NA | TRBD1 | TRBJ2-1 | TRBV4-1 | CASSVDRGNEQFF | TGCGCCAGCAGCGTGGACAGGGGGAATGAGCAGTTCTTC
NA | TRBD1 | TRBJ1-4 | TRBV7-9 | CASSFFQGAFNEKLFF | TGTGCCAGCAGCTTCTTCCAGGGGGCTTTTAATGAAAAACTGTTTTTT
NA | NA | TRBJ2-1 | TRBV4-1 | CASSQAGLAYNEQFF | TGCGCCAGCAGCCAAGCCGGATTAGCCTACAATGAGCAGTTCTTC
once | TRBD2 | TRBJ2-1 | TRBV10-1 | CASSEGLAVNNEQFF | TGCGCCAGCAGTGAAGGACTAGCGGTGAACAATGAGCAGTTCTTC
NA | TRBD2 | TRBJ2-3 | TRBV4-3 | CASSQEVAGAPDTQYF | TGCGCCAGCAGCCAAGAGGTAGCGGGAGCCCCAGATACGCAGTATTTT
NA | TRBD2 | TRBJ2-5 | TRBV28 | CASSSAGGQETQYF | TGTGCCAGCAGTTCAGCGGGGGGCCAAGAGACCCAGTACTTC
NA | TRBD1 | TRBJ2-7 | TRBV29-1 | CSVGQGNLYYEQYF | TGCAGCGTGGGACAGGGGAACCTCTACTACGAGCAGTACTTC
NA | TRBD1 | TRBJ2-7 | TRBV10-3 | CAISESGQGRAYEQYF | TGTGCCATCAGTGAGTCGGGACAGGGTAGGGCCTACGAGCAGTACTTC
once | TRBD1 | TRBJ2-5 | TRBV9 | CASSGMGQDRGETQYF | TGTGCCAGCAGCGGTATGGGCCAGGACAGGGGGGAGACCCAGTACTTC
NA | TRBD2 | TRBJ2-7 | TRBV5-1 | CASSLAGTSEVGWSYEQYF | TGCGCCAGCAGCTTGGCCGGGACTAGCGAGGTCGGGTGGAGCTACGAGCAGTACTTC
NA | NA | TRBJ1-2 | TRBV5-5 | CASSLAGEGEALGYTF | TGTGCCAGCAGCTTGGCCGGTGAGGGAGAAGCTCTCGGCTACACCTTC
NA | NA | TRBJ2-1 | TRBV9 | CASSVDVVTYNEQFF | TGTGCCAGCAGCGTAGATGTAGTTACCTACAATGAGCAGTTCTTC